This T cell receptor beta chain was identified during a study of tumor-infiltrating lymphocytes in primary liver carcinoma. The investigators made TCR beta cDNA from approximately 0.5 ug total RNA, using a constant-region primer. Each TCR beta library was derived from three nested multiplex PCR rounds that employed slightly modified ARM-PCR. TRBV1-TRBV30 forward and Cbeta reverse primers drove the first two approximately 11-cycle rounds. Using its own MiXCR run on the multiplex PCR reads, TCRdb lists one record per CDR3 protein. The table has about 310,000 distinct CDR3 sequences, 55% to 65% seen once. CDR1 and CDR2 from the germline V gene are LGHNT and FRNRAP. The CDR3 consists of 13 residues. Trimming pared 8 bases from V and 2 bases from J, leaving 13 bases between. Unsorted whole blood supplied the RNA, and germline DNA was extracted too. The study enrolled treatment-naive patients with chronic HBV infection.

The chain is built from TRBV12-5 and TRBJ2-7; D not certain. The sequence was collected from a man in his forties with primary liver carcinoma and hepatitis B virus infection. The sequenced sample was peripheral blood. CDR3 sequence reads: CASSSYGAYEQYF. The CDR3 bases are TGTGCTAGTTCCTCGTATGGAGCCTACGAGCAGTACTTC.